A selection of T cell receptor beta chains follows, all from one sample in a study of T cells in Graves' hyperthyroidism and ophthalmopathy. Each CDR3 protein gets one entry after TCRdb re-called the multiplex PCR reads with MiXCR. The sample lists roughly 500,000 distinct CDR3 sequences; 40% to 50% were seen once. Sequenced material: peripheral blood or thyroid tissue (not recorded which). The receptors were sampled from an adult woman with Graves' disease, either hyperthyroidism or ophthalmopathy (not recorded which). CDR3s include the opening cysteine and the closing phenylalanine or tryptophan. The D gene is left open where the match is weak. A clone size is listed for some rows: how often the clone was seen (once, few, many), or a class if it is expanded.

d_gene | abundance | len | j_gene | v_gene | CDR3aa | CDR3nt
TRBD1 | few | 14 | TRBJ2-5 | TRBV5-1 | CASSQNRGGETQYF | TGTGCCAGCAGCCAAAACAGGGGCGGGGAGACCCAGTACTTC
. | few | 15 | TRBJ1-1 | TRBV28 | CASTAWGALNTEAFF | TGTGCCAGCACCGCGTGGGGGGCCCTAAACACTGAAGCTTTCTTT
. | few | 15 | TRBJ2-7 | TRBV7-2 | CASSSGPRADYEQYF | TGTGCCAGCAGCTCGGGCCCCAGGGCGGACTACGAGCAGTACTTC
. | . | 12 | TRBJ2-2 | TRBV12-5 | CASGTLRGELVF | TGTGCTAGTGGTACACTAAGGGGGGAGCTGGTTTTT
. | . | 16 | TRBJ1-2 | TRBV29-1 | CSVADRTDVASYGYTF | TGCAGCGTTGCGGATAGGACAGACGTAGCTAGCTATGGCTACACCTTC
TRBD1 | . | 14 | TRBJ1-4 | TRBV20-1 | CSGQGTATNEKLFF | TGCAGTGGACAGGGAACAGCAACTAATGAAAAACTGTTTTTT
. | many | 16 | TRBJ1-6 | TRBV7-8 | CASSLGEGHGNSPLHF | TGTGCCAGCAGCTTGGGGGAGGGACACGGAAATTCACCCCTCCACTTT
. | many | 14 | TRBJ2-6 | TRBV5-1 | CASSPASGANVLTF | TGCGCCAGCAGCCCGGCCTCTGGGGCCAACGTCCTGACTTTC
. | many | 12 | TRBJ1-6 | TRBV6-5 | CASGGQESPLHF | TGTGCCAGCGGGGGGCAGGAATCACCCCTCCACTTT
. | . | 12 | TRBJ1-1 | TRBV7-9 | CASSSADTEAFF | TGTGCCAGCAGCTCCGCGGACACTGAAGCTTTCTTT
. | . | 15 | TRBJ2-3 | TRBV9 | CASSVDRSATDTQYF | TGTGCCAGCAGCGTAGATAGGTCTGCCACAGATACGCAGTATTTT
. | many | 15 | TRBJ1-2 | TRBV7-2 | CASSYHLQVFYGYTF | TGTGCCAGCAGCTATCATTTACAGGTTTTCTATGGCTACACCTTC
. | . | 13 | TRBJ2-2 | TRBV29-1 | CSVGTGPTGELFF | TGCAGCGTAGGGACGGGACCCACCGGGGAGCTGTTTTTT
. | once | 14 | TRBJ1-3 | TRBV10-3 | CAISDNGRGNTIYF | TGTGCCATCAGTGATAATGGGCGAGGAAACACCATATATTTT
TRBD1 | . | 18 | TRBJ1-5 | TRBV7-2 | CASSDYLQGAGSNQPQHF | TGTGCCAGCAGTGATTACCTGCAGGGGGCTGGGAGCAATCAGCCCCAGCATTTT
. | . | 15 | TRBJ1-2 | TRBV10-3 | CAISEWDTAIYGYTF | TGTGCCATCAGTGAGTGGGACACCGCTATCTATGGCTACACCTTC
. | . | 14 | TRBJ2-5 | TRBV20-1 | CSARGGCQDGTQYF | TGCAGTGCTAGAGGAGGGTGCCAAGATGGGACCCAGTACTTC
. | few | 12 | TRBJ1-6 | TRBV28 | CASRVVNSPLHF | TGTGCCAGCAGGGTGGTTAATTCACCCCTCCACTTT
. | . | 13 | TRBJ1-1 | TRBV19 | CASSIVLSVEAFF | TGTGCCAGTAGTATAGTACTAAGCGTTGAAGCTTTCTTT
. | many | 16 | TRBJ1-4 | TRBV29-1 | CSVEEVYRDGDEKLFF | TGCAGCGTTGAAGAGGTATATCGGGATGGGGATGAAAAACTGTTTTTT
. | many | 15 | TRBJ1-2 | TRBV6-1 | CASTSPSGADYGYTF | TGTGCCAGCACCAGCCCTAGTGGGGCTGACTATGGCTACACCTTC
. | few | 9 | TRBJ1-6 | TRBV28 | CASGEPLHF | TGTGCCAGCGGGGAGCCCCTCCACTTT
. | many | 13 | TRBJ2-2 | TRBV25-1 | CASSDRDTGELFF | TGTGCCAGCAGTGACAGGGACACCGGGGAGCTGTTTTTT
. | . | 14 | TRBJ2-7 | TRBV29-1 | CSFRVGGATGELYF | TGCAGCTTCCGGGTTGGAGGGGCCACCGGGGAGCTGTACTTC
. | many | 10 | TRBJ2-5 | TRBV29-1 | CSVGRETQYF | TGCAGCGTTGGGCGAGAGACCCAGTACTTC
TRBD2 | . | 15 | TRBJ2-7 | TRBV9 | CASSVGGGRGNEQYF | TGTGCCAGCAGCGTAGGTGGCGGGAGAGGGAACGAGCAGTACTTC
TRBD1 | . | 15 | TRBJ1-5 | TRBV19 | CASSPRDSYYQPQHF | TGTGCCAGTAGTCCCCGGGACAGCTATTATCAGCCCCAGCATTTT
. | many | 12 | TRBJ2-5 | TRBV7-2 | CASSLPLETQYF | TGTGCCAGCAGCCTTCCGTTGGAGACCCAGTACTTC
. | few | 8 | TRBJ1-1 | TRBV24-1 | CATSDLRF | TGTGCCACCAGTGATTTGCGATTT
. | . | 12 | TRBJ2-5 | TRBV7-2 | CASSLGAKSQYF | TGTGCCAGCAGCCTCGGTGCTAAGTCCCAGTACTTC
TRBD1 | . | 15 | TRBJ1-5 | TRBV12-3/TRBV12-4 | CASSSNRGLRQPQHF | TGTGCCAGCAGTTCTAACAGGGGGCTCAGGCAGCCCCAGCATTTT
. | few | 14 | TRBJ1-6 | TRBV7-6 | CASSLTWGASPLHF | TGTGCCAGCAGCTTAACGTGGGGAGCTTCACCCCTCCACTTT